Below, 3 T cell receptor beta chains from the same sample are listed, as sequenced in a study of technical replicates of blood from several donors. Assay: immunoSEQ multiplex PCR; the TCRdb copy retains only in-frame clones and omits some. The sample yields tens of thousands of clones, 80% to 95% seen once. Sequencing was performed on T cells isolated from PBMCs. All receptors derive from a human donor in good health.

The chain uses TRBV2 and TRBJ1-2, with 7 nucleotides matching TRBD1. Trimming at V came to 7 bases and at J to 8 bases, leaving 13 bases not matched to a gene. CDR3 size: 14 residues. Germline lookup yields CDR1 SNHLY and CDR2 FYNNEI. CDR3 DNA: TGTGCCAGCAAAACGGTGCGGACAGGATACGGCTACACCTTC. It translates to CASKTVRTGYGYTF.

This clone was detected only once. The chain couples TRBV27 to TRBJ1-2, with TRBD1 matching over 9 bases. Germline loops: CDR1 MNHEY, CDR2 SMNVEV (reference sequence). The V and J ends lost 7 bases and 7 bases, in that order; junction bases with no gene match: 1. CDR3 length equals 11 residues. The CDR3 is CASKGQGGYTF. CDR3 in DNA: TGTGCCAGCAAGGGACAGGGTGGCTACACCTTC.

Here the CDR3 reads CASSLDRSREKLFF. CDR3 coding DNA: TGTGCCAGCAGTTTAGACAGATCAAGGGAAAAACTGTTTTTT. The V gene is TRBV27, the J gene TRBJ1-4, with D maybe TRBD1 (5 bases). V lost 2 bases and J 8 bases, leaving 12 bases between the germline ends. CDR1 is MNHEY and CDR2 is SMNVEV in the germline V gene (reference sequence). This CDR3 is 14 amino acids long.